Sequencing of this T cell receptor (beta chain) was carried out in a study of OX40 agonist ivuxolimab in advanced cancers. About the research overall: Among those treated, three patients had partial responses, one with hepatocellular carcinoma and two with cutaneous melanoma. Study conclusions and caveats: Clonal expansion from baseline to week 6 occurred in both CD4+ and CD8+ T cells.

About this clone itself: The target antigen is unknown.

Measured with immunoSEQ multiplex PCR; TCRdb has only the in-frame clones, and not every one. The sample consists of 75,000 to 100,000 clones, about 83% of them appearing once. Trimming pared 0 bases from V and 7 bases from J, leaving 10 bases between. There are 13 residues in the CDR3. Germline CDR1 is LNHNV and CDR2 is YYDKDF (reference sequence). Autoimmune disease history or systemic immunosuppression meant exclusion. At baseline, cycle 4 day 1, and cycle 7 day 1, blood was sampled. The receptor was isolated from an adult with an advanced solid tumor such as melanoma, head and neck, liver or kidney cancer. The chain links TRBV15 to TRBJ2-7; a possible D gene is TRBD2 (5 bases). The sequencing used CD4+ or CD8+ T cells sorted from blood, collected in a trial of the OX40 agonist ivuxolimab. The CDR3 region has the DNA TGTGCCACCAGCAGAGATCCCCCGGGGGAGCAGTACTTC. It specifies CATSRDPPGEQYF.